Following are 32 T cell receptor beta chains from one sample sequenced in a study of shared clonotypes between healthy human individuals. Generated by immunoSEQ multiplex PCR, the TCRdb table keeps only in-frame clones and is missing some. In the table there are about 2.1 million clones, roughly 91% of which are singletons. CD45RO-negative cells were positively selected for CCR7, leaving out terminally differentiated effector memory CD45RA+ cells. Sample: naive CD8+ T cells from PBMCs. These receptors all stem from a man between 18 and 35 years old in good health. Some clones in this sample may be carry-over from other donors' samples.

The chain links TRBV11-2 to TRBJ2-2; 12 bases agree with TRBD1. The CDR3 sequence is 15 residues long. V shed 8 bases, J shed 3 bases, and the junction held 4 bases outside the gene matches. The germline V gene has CDR1 SGHAT and CDR2 FQNNGV. In DNA, the CDR3 is TGTGCCAGCGGGGACAGGGGGCATGACACCGGGGAGCTGTTTTTT. Translation gives CASGDRGHDTGELFF.

The chain recombines TRBV13 with TRBJ2-1; TRBD2 matches at 7 bases. Germline V gene data show CDR1 as PRHDT and CDR2 as FYEKMQ (reference sequence). The CDR3 is 15 residues long. J lost 8 bases, V lost 5 bases, and 12 bases had no gene match. Here the CDR3 reads CASSLVTSRSHEQFF. The CDR3 coding sequence is TGTGCCAGCAGCCTCGTGACTAGCAGAAGCCATGAGCAGTTCTTC.

The rearrangement joins TRBV18 to TRBJ1-1; D gene ambiguous. The CDR3 totals 15 residues. CDR1 and CDR2 from the germline V gene are KGHSH and LQKENI. Trimming stripped 0 bases from V and 1 base from J, with 9 bases between. CDR3 sequence (DNA): TGTGCCAGCTCACCACCTGCGGTGGGGAACACTGAAGCTTTCTTT. This gives the protein CASSPPAVGNTEAFF.

This clone was observed once. V and J are TRBV27 and TRBJ2-6; D might be TRBD2 (6 bases). CDR3 length: 16 residues. The V gene's germline CDR1 is MNHEY and CDR2 SMNVEV (reference sequence). V shed 1 base and J shed 0 bases, with 7 bases lying between them. The CDR3 spells CASSLLRDSGANVLTF. DNA of the CDR3: TGTGCCAGCAGTTTATTGCGGGACTCTGGGGCCAACGTCCTGACTTTC.

The CDR3 region has the DNA TGTGCCAGCAGTGGCCGGGACAGGGGCTACGAGCAGTACTTC. It specifies CASSGRDRGYEQYF. The rearrangement joins TRBV6-1 to TRBJ2-7, with TRBD1 identical over 10 bases. This CDR3 has 14 residues. The V segment lost 4 bases and the J segment 3 bases; nucleotides outside the gene matches: 3. Per the germline V gene, CDR1 is MNHNS and CDR2 is SASEGT.

The V gene is TRBV19, the J gene TRBJ1-2; possible D gene TRBD1, 6 bases. V was cut by 3 bases and J by 7 bases, with 12 bases left in between. Germline V gene data show CDR1 as LNHDA and CDR2 as SQIVND (reference sequence). This CDR3 is built from 13 residues. The CDR3: CASSMWGAGGYTF. CDR3 in DNA: TGTGCCAGTAGTATGTGGGGGGCAGGTGGCTACACCTTC.

The chain carries TRBV4-3 and TRBJ2-5; D uncertain. Germline V CDR1 and CDR2: LGHNA, YSLEER. Deletions cut 1 base from V and 6 bases from J, with 9 bases between. This CDR3 has 13 residues. CDR3 sequence (DNA): TGCGCCAGCAGCCAAGCCAAAGGGAAGACCCAGTACTTC. It is translated as CASSQAKGKTQYF.

The rearrangement links TRBV7-2 to TRBJ2-1; D gene unclear. This CDR3 is 14 amino acids long. Germline V gene sequence: CDR1 SGHTA, CDR2 FQGNSA. V was cut by 1 base and J by 5 bases, with 9 bases left in between. CDR3 sequence (DNA): TGTGCCAGCAGCTTAGGACTCGGAAACAATGAGCAGTTCTTC. Its protein product is CASSLGLGNNEQFF.

This clone came up once. V usage is TRBV27 and J usage is TRBJ2-3; TRBD2 matches 15 bases. Germline values: CDR1 MNHEY, CDR2 SMNVEV (reference sequence). The ends lost 0 bases at V and 5 bases at J; junction bases unmatched: 6. The CDR3 covers 18 residues. CDR3 nucleotide sequence: TGTGCCAGCAGTTTATCGGGGACTAGCGGGGGGCCTGTAGATACGCAGTATTTT. Protein product: CASSLSGTSGGPVDTQYF.

The V and J genes are TRBV28 and TRBJ1-1; TRBD1 is a possible D gene (5 bases). V lost 6 bases, J lost 0 bases, and 14 bases lay in between. Germline loops: CDR1 MDHEN, CDR2 SYDVKM. The CDR3 consists of 15 residues. CDR3 sequence reads: CASSHPTGMNTEAFF. The CDR3 nucleotides are TGTGCCAGCAGCCACCCTACAGGCATGAACACTGAAGCTTTCTTT.

The gene calls are TRBV10-3 and TRBJ2-1; 11 bases are shared with TRBD1. From germline, CDR1 is ENHRY and CDR2 SYGVKD. With V trimmed by 0 bases and J by 9 bases, 1 base remained unmatched. The CDR3 contains 14 residues. The CDR3 loop reads CAISESGTGGEQFF. For the CDR3, the DNA is TGTGCCATCAGTGAGTCGGGGACAGGGGGTGAGCAGTTCTTC.

This chain uses TRBV27 with TRBJ2-1, with 10 nucleotides matching TRBD1. The CDR3 length is 16 residues. Losses at the gene ends were 3 bases for V and 4 bases for J; bases not matched to a gene: 6. Germline values: CDR1 MNHEY, CDR2 SMNVEV (reference sequence). Here the CDR3 reads CASSFLGTGAYNEQFF. DNA for the CDR3: TGTGCCAGCAGTTTCCTGGGGACAGGGGCTTACAATGAGCAGTTCTTC.

The rearrangement joins TRBV7-6 to TRBJ2-5; 7 positions agree with TRBD1. Germline lookup yields CDR1 SGHVS and CDR2 FNYEAQ. V gave up 5 bases and J gave up 5 bases; unmatched junction bases: 14. There are 16 residues in the CDR3. CDR3 nucleotides: TGTGCCAGCAGCCCCAGGAGGCAGGGGGTCCGTGAGACCCAGTACTTC. Its protein product is CASSPRRQGVRETQYF.

This clone has more than one count but fewer than ten. The CDR3 here is CASSEDRGGGTEAFF. In DNA form, the CDR3 reads TGTGCCAGCAGCGAGGACAGGGGCGGGGGCACTGAAGCTTTCTTT. The chain couples TRBV7-2 to TRBJ1-1; 9 bases align to TRBD1. The CDR3 spans 15 residues. CDR1 and CDR2 from the germline V gene are SGHTA and FQGNSA. Germline trimming cut 5 bases from V and 4 bases from J; bases unmatched to any gene: 8.

In its sample, this clone was seen a few times. The V call is TRBV27, the J call TRBJ2-7, with D hard to call. The germline V and J ends were trimmed by 1 base and 6 bases, with 10 bases remaining between them. CDR1 is MNHEY and CDR2 is SMNVEV in the germline V gene (reference sequence). The CDR3 sequence is 13 residues long. CDR3 amino acids: CASSLWHFGEQYF. CDR3 DNA sequence: TGTGCCAGCAGTTTATGGCATTTCGGCGAGCAGTACTTC.

The rearrangement joins TRBV28 to TRBJ2-5, with 7 positions matching TRBD2. Germline trimming cut 3 bases from V and 4 bases from J; bases unmatched to any gene: 8. Germline lookup yields CDR1 MDHEN and CDR2 SYDVKM. CDR3 length equals 15 residues. Here the CDR3 DNA reads TGTGCCAGCAGTTTCGTTGTAGCGGGCGGAGAGACCCAGTACTTC. Its protein product is CASSFVVAGGETQYF.

Points on this clone: Within the sample, other DNA sequences also encode this same CDR3. J is TRBJ2-7 and V is TRBV19, with D perhaps given as TRBD1 or TRBD2 (6 bases each). The V gene lost 2 bases and the J gene lost 0 bases, with 8 bases spanning the gap. This CDR3 contains 14 residues. The germline V gene has CDR1 LNHDA and CDR2 SQIVND (reference sequence). CDR3 bases: TGTGCCAGTAGTATAAGGGGGGACTCCTACGAGCAGTACTTC. It codes for CASSIRGDSYEQYF.

The chain employs TRBV7-6 and TRBJ2-3; no clear D gene. V gave up 5 bases and J gave up 6 bases, with 15 bases separating them. Looked up from germline, CDR1 is SGHVS and CDR2 is FNYEAQ. The CDR3 length is 14 residues. CDR3 region: CASSGEGQADTQYF. CDR3 DNA: TGTGCCAGCAGCGGGGAAGGGCAAGCGGATACGCAGTATTTT.

The chain has TRBV27 and TRBJ1-1, with 7 nucleotides matching TRBD1. CDR1 MNHEY and CDR2 SMNVEV come from the germline V gene (reference sequence). The CDR3 loop spans 12 amino acids. Losses at the gene ends were 6 bases for V and 4 bases for J; bases not matched to a gene: 2. CDR3 nucleotide sequence: TGTGCCAGCAGCGGACAGGTCACTGAAGCTTTCTTT. Protein: CASSGQVTEAFF.

Regarding this clone: Other DNA sequences from this sample encode an identical CDR3 as well. The rearrangement uses TRBV19 and TRBJ2-1; 8 positions agree with TRBD2. Germline CDR1 reads LNHDA; CDR2 reads SQIVND (reference sequence). This CDR3 spans 15 amino acids. With 2 bases clipped from V and 4 bases from J, the junction kept 4 bases outside the gene matches. The CDR3 bases are TGTGCCAGTAGTATATTAGCGGGAATATACAATGAGCAGTTCTTC. Protein: CASSILAGIYNEQFF.

The chain links TRBV11-1 to TRBJ2-7, with a possible D match to TRBD1 (6 bases). CDR1 is SGHAT, CDR2 FQDESV, per germline (reference sequence). Between the trimmed V and J ends, which lost 2 bases and 5 bases, there was a span of 13 bases. The CDR3 covers 14 residues. As DNA, the CDR3 is TGTGCCAGCAGCTTACGCAGGGGAGCGGACGAGCAGTACTTC. The encoded protein is CASSLRRGADEQYF.

The V gene is TRBV2, the J gene TRBJ2-3; the D gene could be TRBD1 or TRBD2 (5 bases each). CDR3 length: 14 residues. Trimming stripped 3 bases from V and 4 bases from J, with 11 bases between. Germline V gives CDR1 SNHLY, CDR2 FYNNEI. CDR3 sequence: CASSERGIADTQYF. The CDR3 bases are TGTGCCAGCAGTGAGAGGGGAATTGCAGATACGCAGTATTTT.

A note on this clone: The same CDR3 is also encoded by other DNA sequences in this sample. The genes are TRBV28 and TRBJ1-5; no reliable D call. The CDR3 is 13 amino acids. CDR1 is MDHEN, CDR2 SYDVKM, per germline. The V end lost 1 base, the J end lost 3 bases, and 4 bases lay between the germline ends. The CDR3 nucleotides are TGTGCCAGCAGTTTATTGTCCAATCAGCCCCAGCATTTT. Translating it yields CASSLLSNQPQHF.

To note about this clone: This same CDR3 is encoded by further DNA sequences in the sample. The V and J genes are TRBV7-9 and TRBJ2-3; unclear D gene. The CDR3 is made up of 13 amino acids. The V gene's germline CDR1 is SEHNR and CDR2 FQNEAQ (reference sequence). V shed 1 base and J shed 2 bases, with 4 bases lying between them. The CDR3 sequence: CASSLGSTDTQYF. The DNA of the CDR3 is TGTGCCAGCAGCTTAGGGTCCACAGATACGCAGTATTTT.

This chain uses TRBV11-2 with TRBJ2-7, with D perhaps TRBD1 (7 bases). V was pared by 1 base and J by 5 bases, with 18 bases between. CDR3 length: 16 amino acids. Per the germline V gene, CDR1 is SGHAT and CDR2 is FQNNGV. CDR3 in DNA: TGTGCCAGCAGCTTAGGACGGGGGACAGCGTCCAACGAGCAGTACTTC. It yields the protein CASSLGRGTASNEQYF.

CDR3 in DNA: TGTGCCAGCAGCGTTTTATCCGACACCGGGGAGCTGTTTTTT. Protein product: CASSVLSDTGELFF. The V and J genes are TRBV9 and TRBJ2-2, with D uncertain. V shed 2 bases and J shed 3 bases, with 8 bases lying between them. Germline V gene sequence: CDR1 SGDLS, CDR2 YYNGEE. The CDR3 runs to 14 residues.

V and J are TRBV4-3 and TRBJ2-7; D ambiguous. With 1 base removed from V and 1 base from J, the gap between germline ends came to 8 bases. Germline lookup yields CDR1 LGHNA and CDR2 YSLEER. CDR3 length: 14 residues. The chain's CDR3 is CASSQGRPSYEQYF. The CDR3 nucleotides are TGCGCCAGCAGCCAAGGTCGCCCTTCCTACGAGCAGTACTTC.

For the CDR3, the DNA is TGTGCCAGCAGCTCCAGAGGGGACAGGGGGACCGGGACCCAGTACTTC. Translation: CASSSRGDRGTGTQYF. The chain couples TRBV11-3 to TRBJ2-5, with TRBD1 identical over 11 bases. Germline assignment: CDR1 SGHNT and CDR2 YENEEA. This CDR3 has 16 residues. The V segment lost 4 bases and the J segment 7 bases; nucleotides outside the gene matches: 11.

The chain's CDR3 is CASSIGRTYGYTF. As DNA, the CDR3 is TGTGCCAGTAGTATCGGCCGGACCTATGGCTACACCTTC. This chain uses TRBV19 with TRBJ1-2; D remains ambiguous. From germline, CDR1 is LNHDA and CDR2 SQIVND (reference sequence). V lost 3 bases to trimming and J lost 4 bases, with 9 bases between them. The CDR3 length is 13 residues.

The J gene is TRBJ2-3, the V gene TRBV6-5; D gene unclear. V gave up 5 bases and J gave up 6 bases, with 12 bases separating them. Germline V gene lookup returns CDR1 MNHEY and CDR2 SVGAGI. CDR3 length equals 13 residues. This CDR3 reads CASSHYLGDTQYF. The CDR3 DNA follows: TGTGCCAGCAGTCATTACTTGGGGGATACGCAGTATTTT.

This chain connects TRBV7-8 to TRBJ2-1, with 14 bases lining up with TRBD2. Germline V gene data show CDR1 as SGHVS and CDR2 as FQNEAQ. The length of the CDR3 is 18 residues. Trimming cost V 5 bases and J 1 base; bases outside gene matches: 7. CDR3 region: CASSLGLAGVLSYNEQFF. The CDR3, as DNA: TGTGCCAGCAGCCTGGGACTAGCGGGAGTGTTGTCCTACAATGAGCAGTTCTTC.

The chain is built from TRBV7-6 and TRBJ2-1, with 13 bases aligning to TRBD2. Germline CDR1 and CDR2: SGHVS and FNYEAQ. J was trimmed by 4 bases and V by 3 bases; bases with no gene match: 6. The CDR3 spans 17 residues. Written as DNA, the CDR3 is TGTGCCAGCAGCTTCGAACTAGCGGGAGGGCCATACAATGAGCAGTTCTTC. Translation: CASSFELAGGPYNEQFF.